Given below is one T cell receptor (beta chain) in context. Antigen unknown. The sample comes from a study of cytomegalovirus exposure and HLA in healthy donors. Study-level findings and limits: One cluster of highly shared sequence variants probably arose as a sequencing artifact. V- and J-gene trimming of TCR beta was linked (in a later analysis) to a missense DCLRE1C variant. Associated with cytomegalovirus, according to the listing, were 150 to 200 TCR beta chains.

The CDR3 contains 14 residues. CDR1 and CDR2 (germline): LNHDA, SQIVND (reference sequence). V dropped 8 bases and J dropped 10; count of bases not matched to a gene: 11. PCR was performed using 60 Vbeta and 13 Jbeta primers. Repertoires were generated with immunoSEQ multiplex PCR, while TCRdb's copy carries only in-frame clones and drops some. Of 85,000 to 130,000 clones in the sample, more than 65% were seen once. The source of this sequence is a woman aged 50 to 65 in good health and CMV-seropositive. The sequenced material came from PBMCs. This chain joins TRBV19 and TRBJ1-6, with 7 nucleotides matching TRBD1. The CDR3 loop is CASGRTGIGSPLHF. CDR3 coding DNA: TGTGCCAGTGGACGGACAGGCATTGGGTCACCCCTCCACTTT.